The 10 T cell receptor beta chains reported below all come from one sample, sequenced in a study of blood T cell repertoires in COVID-19. The repertoire was sequenced with immunoSEQ multiplex PCR; TCRdb's copy has only in-frame clones and lacks some. The sample has roughly 180,000 clones; approximately 84% are singletons. Sequences were obtained from PBMCs or T cells enriched from blood (not recorded which). The receptors come from a woman in her thirties or forties with acute COVID-19.

This chain uses TRBV2 with TRBJ1-1; weak D call: TRBD1 (5 bases). Germline-derived CDR1 and CDR2 are SNHLY and FYNNEI. This CDR3 has 13 amino acids. V lost 7 bases and J 4 bases, leaving 13 bases between the germline ends. The CDR3 DNA reads as TGTGCCAGCATAATCCGGGGGAGCACTGAAGCTTTCTTT. Its protein product is CASIIRGSTEAFF.

The genes are TRBV9 and TRBJ1-4, with a weak D call TRBD1 (6 bases). Trimming stripped 1 base from V and 5 bases from J, with 12 bases between. The CDR3 contains 15 residues. Looked up from germline, CDR1 is SGDLS and CDR2 is YYNGEE. CDR3 sequence: CASSVSGQRNEKLFF. The DNA for the CDR3 is TGTGCCAGCAGCGTATCCGGACAGAGGAATGAAAAACTGTTTTTT.

V and J are TRBV19 and TRBJ2-3, with 8 bases aligning to TRBD1. This CDR3 contains 13 residues. The ends lost 6 bases at V and 4 bases at J; junction bases unmatched: 3. The germline CDR1 and CDR2 sequences are LNHDA and SQIVND (reference sequence). CDR3 protein: CASRDRAADTQYF. The CDR3 DNA reads TGTGCCAGTAGGGACAGGGCTGCAGATACGCAGTATTTT.

The table lists this clone with a count of one. The V call is TRBV2, the J call TRBJ2-4, with a possible D match to TRBD2 (8 bases). The CDR3 totals 16 residues. V was clipped by 5 bases and J by 3 bases, with 17 bases between them. Germline V gene data show CDR1 as SNHLY and CDR2 as FYNNEI. The CDR3 DNA is TGTGCCAGCAGTACTGACAGGGCGGGAGGCAAAAACATTCAGTACTTC. It encodes CASSTDRAGGKNIQYF.

The chain recombines TRBV3-1 (or the pseudogene TRBV3-2) with TRBJ1-3; D not resolved. V lost 0 bases and J lost 2, with 5 bases in between. Germline CDR1 is LGHDT and CDR2 is YNNKEL (reference sequence). The CDR3 is made up of 14 amino acids. The CDR3 sequence: CASSQDRAGNTIYF. In nucleotides, the CDR3 is TGTGCCAGCAGCCAAGATCGGGCTGGAAACACCATATATTTT.

This sequence joins TRBV19 and TRBJ1-1, with TRBD1 matching over 9 bases. The CDR3 sequence is 15 residues long. The V gene end was trimmed by 5 bases and the J gene end by 5 bases; junction bases not matched to a gene: 9. Germline V CDR1 and CDR2: LNHDA, SQIVND (reference sequence). The CDR3 DNA reads as TGTGCCAGTAGTTCAAACCGGGACAGGGTAACTGAAGCTTTCTTT. Its translation is CASSSNRDRVTEAFF.

The chain joins TRBV9 to TRBJ2-7; 8 nucleotides line up with TRBD1. Germline V gene data show CDR1 as SGDLS and CDR2 as YYNGEE. This CDR3 region has 15 residues. Trimming took 2 bases from V and 4 from J; bases not matched to a gene: 8. The CDR3 nucleotides read TGTGCCAGCAGCGTTCGGGACAGGACGTCGTACGAGCAGTACTTC. This encodes CASSVRDRTSYEQYF.

The CDR3 DNA sequence: TGTGCCAGCAGCCAGCCCTCTAGACCAGAGACCCAGTACTTC. Its translation is CASSQPSRPETQYF. J is TRBJ2-5 and V is TRBV14; D uncertain. Trimming took off 3 bases at V and 4 bases at J, with 12 bases between the two ends. The CDR3 length is 14 residues. Germline V gene data show CDR1 as SGHDN and CDR2 as FVKESK.

J is TRBJ2-7 and V is TRBV27; no clear D. The length of the CDR3 is 14 residues. Germline CDR1 reads MNHEY; CDR2 reads SMNVEV (reference sequence). V was clipped by 3 bases and J by 6 bases, with 15 bases between them. The CDR3 loop is CASSLRSSTGEQYF. For the CDR3, the DNA is TGTGCCAGCAGTTTGAGGAGTTCTACGGGCGAGCAGTACTTC.

For this clone: This specimen includes other DNA sequences encoding the same CDR3. In nucleotides, the CDR3 is TGTGCCAGCAGTGCAACAGGGGGCAATCAGCCCCAGCATTTT. This translates into CASSATGGNQPQHF. The chain carries TRBV6-4 and TRBJ1-5; TRBD1 aligns across 7 bases. This CDR3 spans 14 amino acids. V was clipped by 4 bases and J by 2 bases; unmatched bases: 2. The germline V gene encodes CDR1 MRHNA and CDR2 SNTAGT.